This T cell receptor beta chain was recovered during a study of cytomegalovirus exposure and HLA in healthy donors. Study in general: An early release of data contained about 85 million unique TCRs, which came from HLA-typed donors.

For this clone: Its antigen is undetermined.

General observations from the study: In vitro confirmation showed three CMV-associated chains to be CMV antigen specific.

The PCR contained 60 Vbeta and 13 Jbeta primers. Sequenced by immunoSEQ multiplex PCR; TCRdb stores in-frame clones only, minus some. The data show fewer than 150,000 clones, 65% to 75% seen once. This CDR3 has 15 residues. The germline V gene has CDR1 MNHEY and CDR2 SMNVEV (reference sequence). Trimming left V 6 bases short and J 2 bases short, with 16 bases between. Sequencing was performed on PBMCs. The receptor's source is a woman aged 40 to 49 in good health and CMV-seropositive. The J gene is TRBJ1-2, the V gene TRBV27; D is undetermined. In DNA form, the CDR3 reads TGTGCCAGCAGCTTGGTCCCGAGGTCCAACTATGGCTACACCTTC. Translating gives CASSLVPRSNYGYTF.